Sequencing of this TCR beta chain was carried out in a study of CD8 T cells in Susac syndrome. It was negative isolation that provided the CD8+ and CD4+ T cells, whereas TEMRA cells were enriched by FACS. Reverse transcription of about 0.45 to 1 ug RNA was carried out with random hexamers. MiXCR was run by TCRdb on the immunoSEQ multiplex PCR reads, yielding one entry per CDR3 protein. In the table there are hundreds of thousands of distinct CDR3 sequences, less than 96% of which are singletons. The clonotype was recovered from a human donor with Susac syndrome. Sequencing used CD4+ T cells from PBMCs.

CDR3 sequence: CASSQGRLAAGETQYF. CDR3 DNA sequence: TGCGCCAGCAGCCAAGGTCGGCTAGCGGCTGGGGAGACCCAGTACTTC. V gene TRBV4-1 combines with J gene TRBJ2-5; 7 bases match TRBD2. J gave up 5 bases and V 1 base, and 10 bases lay outside the gene matches. This CDR3 comprises 16 residues. Germline V CDR1 and CDR2: MGHRA, YSYEKL.